The clone carrying this TCR beta chain was recorded a few times. Its antigen is unidentified. This specimen belongs to a study of tumor-infiltrating lymphocytes in primary liver carcinoma. For the study at large: Samples returned roughly 3.5 to 7.5 million productive TCRbeta reads each. Read depth did not differ significantly between tissue types. Study-wide findings and caveats: Compared with blood, tumor repertoires held significantly more in their top 250 clones. Lower overlap was observed for tumor-adjacent and tumor-blood pairs relative to tumor region pairs.

The CDR3 length is 12 residues. V lost 3 bases and J 5 bases, leaving 8 bases between the germline ends. Germline V lookup: CDR1 PRHDT, CDR2 FYEKMQ (reference sequence). For blood RNA, unsorted whole blood served as the source, and germline DNA was extracted too. Peripheral blood, 3.5 to 4 milliliters, was collected prior to surgery. Total RNA (approximately 0.5 ug) served as template for TCR beta cDNA synthesis primed by a constant-region primer. ARM-PCR was slightly modified, and three nested multiplex PCR rounds with it gave rise to the TCR beta libraries. Primers for the first two PCR rounds were TRBV1-TRBV30 forward primers and a C-beta reverse primer (around 11 cycles per round). TCRdb fed the multiplex PCR reads into MiXCR, producing one record per CDR3 protein. This table holds 300,000 to 350,000 distinct CDR3 sequences, 50% to 75% found once.

The receptor comes from a woman under 40 with primary liver carcinoma and hepatitis B virus infection. Sequenced: peripheral blood. This rearrangement joins TRBV13 to TRBJ2-7, with D possibly matching TRBD1 (6 bases). CDR3: CASSLTGNEQYF. In nucleotides, the CDR3 is TGTGCCAGCAGCTTGACAGGAAACGAGCAGTACTTC.